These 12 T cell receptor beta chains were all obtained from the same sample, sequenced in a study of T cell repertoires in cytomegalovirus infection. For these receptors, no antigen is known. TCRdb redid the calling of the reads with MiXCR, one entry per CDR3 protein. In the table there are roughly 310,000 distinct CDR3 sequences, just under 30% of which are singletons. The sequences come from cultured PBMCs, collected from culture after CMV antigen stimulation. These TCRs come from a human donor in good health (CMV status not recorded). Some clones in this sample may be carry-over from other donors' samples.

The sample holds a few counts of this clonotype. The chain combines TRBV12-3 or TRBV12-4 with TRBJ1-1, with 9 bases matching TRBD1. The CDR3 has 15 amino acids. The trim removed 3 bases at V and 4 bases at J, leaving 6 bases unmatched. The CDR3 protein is CASSFTGQGGTEAFF. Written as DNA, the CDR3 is TGTGCCAGCAGTTTCACGGGACAGGGTGGCACTGAAGCTTTCTTT.

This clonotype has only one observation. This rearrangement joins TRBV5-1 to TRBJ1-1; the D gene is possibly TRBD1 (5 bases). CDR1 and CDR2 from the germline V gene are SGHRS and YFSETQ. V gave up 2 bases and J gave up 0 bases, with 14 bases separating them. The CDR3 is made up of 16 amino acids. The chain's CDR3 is CASSFQGVNLNTEAFF. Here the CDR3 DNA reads TGCGCCAGCAGCTTTCAGGGAGTTAATTTGAACACTGAAGCTTTCTTT.

The CDR3 reads CASSYSGGTQYF. In DNA, the CDR3 is TGTGCCAGCAGTTACTCGGGGGGTACGCAGTATTTT. This chain links TRBV6-6 with TRBJ2-3; D may be TRBD2 (6 bases). Deletions cut 0 bases from V and 8 bases from J, with 6 bases between. Per germline, CDR1 MNHNY and CDR2 SVGAGI (reference sequence). The CDR3 runs 12 residues.

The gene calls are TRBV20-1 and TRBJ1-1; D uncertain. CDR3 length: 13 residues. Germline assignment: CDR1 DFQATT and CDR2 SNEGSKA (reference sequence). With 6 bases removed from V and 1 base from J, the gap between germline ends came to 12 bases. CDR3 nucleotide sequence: TGCAGTGCGGTGAAGACGGAGAACACTGAAGCTTTCTTT. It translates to CSAVKTENTEAFF.

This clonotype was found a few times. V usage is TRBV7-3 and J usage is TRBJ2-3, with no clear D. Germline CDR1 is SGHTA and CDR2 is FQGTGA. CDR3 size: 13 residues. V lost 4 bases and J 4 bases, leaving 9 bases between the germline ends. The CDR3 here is CASSSPVADTQYF. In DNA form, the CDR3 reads TGTGCCAGCAGCTCCCCGGTTGCAGATACGCAGTATTTT.

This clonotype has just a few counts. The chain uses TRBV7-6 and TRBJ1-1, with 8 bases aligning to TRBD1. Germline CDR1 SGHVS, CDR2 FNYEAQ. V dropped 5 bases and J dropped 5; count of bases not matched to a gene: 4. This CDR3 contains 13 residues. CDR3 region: CASSRDRGTEAFF. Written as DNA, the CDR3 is TGTGCCAGCAGCCGCGACAGGGGAACTGAAGCTTTCTTT. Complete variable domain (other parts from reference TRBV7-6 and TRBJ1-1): GAGVSQSPRYKVTKRGQDVALRCDPISGHVSLYWYRQALGQGPEFLTYFNYEAQQDKSGLPNDRFSAERPEGSISTLTIQRTEQRDSAMYRCASSRDRGTEAFFGQGTRLTVV.

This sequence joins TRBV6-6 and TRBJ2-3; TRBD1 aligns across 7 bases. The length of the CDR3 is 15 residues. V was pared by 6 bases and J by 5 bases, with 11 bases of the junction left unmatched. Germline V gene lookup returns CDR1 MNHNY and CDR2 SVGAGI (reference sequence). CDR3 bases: TGTGCCAGCAGGTCCGGACAGGTCGCCGGAGATACGCAGTATTTT. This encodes CASRSGQVAGDTQYF.

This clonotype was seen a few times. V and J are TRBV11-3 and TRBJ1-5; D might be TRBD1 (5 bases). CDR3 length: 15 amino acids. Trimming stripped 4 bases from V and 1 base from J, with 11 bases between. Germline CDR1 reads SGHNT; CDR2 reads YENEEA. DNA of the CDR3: TGTGCCAGCAGCTCCATCCCAGGGAGCAATCAGCCCCAGCATTTT. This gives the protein CASSSIPGSNQPQHF. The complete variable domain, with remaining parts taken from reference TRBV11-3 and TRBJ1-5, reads EAGVVQSPRYKIIEKKQPVAFWCNPISGHNTLYWYLQNLGQGPELLIRYENEEAVDDSQLPKDRFSAERLKGVDSTLKIQPAELGDSAVYLCASSSIPGSNQPQHFGDGTRLSIL.

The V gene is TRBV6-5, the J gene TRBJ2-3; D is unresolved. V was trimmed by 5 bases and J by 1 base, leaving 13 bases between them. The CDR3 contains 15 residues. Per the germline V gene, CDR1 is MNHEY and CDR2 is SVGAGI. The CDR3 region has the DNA TGTGCCAGCAGTCCGGCCCCTGCAGGCACAGATACGCAGTATTTT. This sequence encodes CASSPAPAGTDTQYF.

Written as DNA, the CDR3 is TGTGCCAGCAGCTTGGGACGACAGGGGAGCTCTGGAAACACCATATATTTT. It is translated as CASSLGRQGSSGNTIYF. V and J are TRBV5-4 and TRBJ1-3; 8 bases map to TRBD1. This CDR3 region has 17 residues. Germline V gene sequence: CDR1 SGHNT, CDR2 YYREEE (reference sequence). The V and J ends lost 0 bases and 0 bases, in that order; junction bases with no gene match: 5.

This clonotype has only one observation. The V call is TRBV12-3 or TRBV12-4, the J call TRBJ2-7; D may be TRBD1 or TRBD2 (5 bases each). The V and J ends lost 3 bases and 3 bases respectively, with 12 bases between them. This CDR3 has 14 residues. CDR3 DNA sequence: TGTGCCAGCAGTTTCGGTTCTGGGGGCTACGAGCAGTACTTC. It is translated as CASSFGSGGYEQYF.

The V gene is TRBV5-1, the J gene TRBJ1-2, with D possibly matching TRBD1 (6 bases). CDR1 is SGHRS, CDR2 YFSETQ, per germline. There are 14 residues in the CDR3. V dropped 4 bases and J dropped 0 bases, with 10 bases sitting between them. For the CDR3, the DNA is TGCGCCAGCAGCCCACAGGGCTCTAACTATGGCTACACCTTC. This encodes CASSPQGSNYGYTF.